These 21 T cell receptor beta chains were all obtained from the same sample, sequenced in a study of CD8 T cells in Susac syndrome. Reverse transcription of about 0.5 to 1 ug RNA used random hexamers. MiXCR was run by TCRdb on the immunoSEQ multiplex PCR reads, yielding one entry per CDR3 protein. This table has roughly 200,000 distinct CDR3 sequences, about 95% appearing once. Sequenced input: CD4+ T cells from PBMCs. The origin of the receptors is a human donor in good health.

The V call is TRBV3-1, the J call TRBJ1-4, with 8 positions matching TRBD1. Trimming at V came to 4 bases and at J to 6 bases, leaving 4 bases not matched to a gene. The CDR3 consists of 14 residues. The germline gives CDR1 LGHDT, CDR2 YNNKEL (reference sequence). The CDR3 protein is CASSPTGVHEKLFF. In DNA form, the CDR3 reads TGTGCCAGCAGCCCGACAGGGGTACATGAAAAACTGTTTTTT.

V usage is TRBV24-1 and J usage is TRBJ2-5, with TRBD2 as a possible D gene (6 bases). Germline CDR1 reads KGHDR; CDR2 reads SFDVKD. The CDR3 contains 14 residues. V lost 3 bases and J lost 5, with 12 bases in between. CDR3: CATSDTGVEETQYF. The CDR3 bases are TGTGCCACCAGTGATACGGGGGTTGAGGAGACCCAGTACTTC.

This clonotype was recorded once. The chain links TRBV19 to TRBJ2-3; 7 bases align to TRBD2. Trimming removed 5 bases from V and 4 bases from J; junction bases left unmatched: 12. Germline CDR1 is LNHDA and CDR2 is SQIVND (reference sequence). The CDR3 length is 16 residues. CDR3 amino acids: CASSAHRGEGADTQYF. The CDR3 DNA follows: TGTGCCAGTAGTGCCCACCGAGGGGAGGGAGCAGATACGCAGTATTTT.

In this sample, this clonotype turned up a few times. This chain uses TRBV5-4 with TRBJ2-3; D gene unclear. The CDR3 is made up of 12 amino acids. CDR1 SGHNT and CDR2 YYREEE come from the germline V gene (reference sequence). V lost 4 bases and J lost 0, with 3 bases in between. CDR3 DNA sequence: TGTGCCAGCAGCGCCAGCACAGATACGCAGTATTTT. It is translated as CASSASTDTQYF. Full variable domain (rest looked up from reference TRBV5-4 and TRBJ2-3): ETGVTQSPTHLIKTRGQQVTLRCSSQSGHNTVSWYQQALGQGPQFIFQYYREEENGRGNFPPRFSGLQFPNYSSELNVNALELDDSALYLCASSASTDTQYFGPGTRLTVL.

The V gene is TRBV29-1, the J gene TRBJ1-1, with TRBD1 matching 7 bases. This CDR3 has 13 amino acids. Germline V gene data show CDR1 as SQVTM and CDR2 as ANQGSEA. V shed 6 bases, J shed 4 bases, and the junction held 8 bases outside the gene matches. The CDR3 DNA is TGCAGCGTGACGGACAGGAGGCGCACTGAAGCTTTCTTT. Its translation: CSVTDRRRTEAFF.

The chain employs TRBV5-4 and TRBJ2-1; D not resolved. This CDR3 comprises 14 residues. Trimming took 4 bases from V and 8 from J, leaving 16 bases between them. Germline V gene data show CDR1 as SGHNT and CDR2 as YYREEE (reference sequence). CDR3 coding DNA: TGTGCCAGCAGCCAGTTGGGAAGGTTGGATGAGCAGTTCTTC. This codes for CASSQLGRLDEQFF.

V usage is TRBV7-9 and J usage is TRBJ2-7; D is possibly TRBD1 (6 bases). The CDR3 is 13 residues long. Trimming pared 4 bases from V and 7 bases from J, leaving 14 bases between. Germline CDR1 SEHNR, CDR2 FQNEAQ (reference sequence). This CDR3 is CASSSRDIEEQYF. The CDR3 coding sequence is TGTGCCAGCAGCTCCCGGGACATCGAGGAGCAGTACTTC.

The chain couples TRBV20-1 to TRBJ1-5; D not certain. The V end lost 0 bases, the J end lost 2 bases, and 8 bases lay between the germline ends. Germline lookup yields CDR1 DFQATT and CDR2 SNEGSKA (reference sequence). This CDR3 comprises 14 residues. The CDR3 is CSAREPIGNQPQHF. CDR3 nucleotide sequence: TGCAGTGCTAGAGAACCTATTGGCAATCAGCCCCAGCATTTT.

This chain links TRBV20-1 with TRBJ1-1, with a tentative D call TRBD1 (5 bases). Germline loops: CDR1 DFQATT, CDR2 SNEGSKA (reference sequence). CDR3 length equals 13 residues. This CDR3 reads CRGLLDSNTEAFF. The CDR3 DNA reads as TGCAGGGGGCTACTCGACAGCAACACTGAAGCTTTCTTT.

V and J are TRBV27 and TRBJ2-6; D is unclear. The CDR3 extends over 14 amino acids. V was pared by 2 bases and J by 1 base, with 3 bases between. Germline values: CDR1 MNHEY, CDR2 SMNVEV (reference sequence). The CDR3, as DNA: TGTGCCAGCAGTTTACCGTCTGGGGCCAACGTCCTGACTTTC. Translating it yields CASSLPSGANVLTF. Full variable domain (rest looked up from reference TRBV27 and TRBJ2-6): EAQVTQNPRYLITVTGKKLTVTCSQNMNHEYMSWYRQDPGLGLRQIYYSMNVEVTDKGDVPEGYKVSRKEKRNFPLILESPSPNQTSLYFCASSLPSGANVLTFGAGSRLTVL.

The chain joins TRBV3-1 to TRBJ1-4; maybe TRBD1 (6 bases). With 1 base removed from V and 7 bases from J, the gap between germline ends came to 10 bases. The CDR3 extends over 14 amino acids. Germline V gene data show CDR1 as LGHDT and CDR2 as YNNKEL (reference sequence). The CDR3 loop reads CASSQGGGREKLFF. The CDR3 nucleotides are TGTGCCAGCAGCCAAGGAGGGGGGCGTGAAAAACTGTTTTTT. The complete variable domain, with remaining parts taken from reference TRBV3-1 and TRBJ1-4, reads DTAVSQTPKYLVTQMGNDKSIKCEQNLGHDTMYWYKQDSKKFLKIMFSYNNKELIINETVPNRFSPKSPDKAHLNLHINSLELGDSAVYFCASSQGGGREKLFFGSGTQLSVL.

A single count supports this clonotype. The rearrangement joins TRBV29-1 to TRBJ1-5; D is unclear. This CDR3 is 11 amino acids long. Germline assignment: CDR1 SQVTM and CDR2 ANQGSEA. CDR3 protein: CSACGHQPQHF. CDR3 nucleotide sequence: TGCAGTGCTTGTGGCCATCAGCCCCAGCATTTT.

The chain links TRBV12-3 or TRBV12-4 to TRBJ2-5; D might be TRBD2 (5 bases). The CDR3 is made up of 15 amino acids. The ends were cut back, 6 bases at V and 2 bases at J, with 16 bases in the middle. The CDR3 is CASSRRGPAQETQYF. For the CDR3, the DNA is TGTGCCAGCAGCCGGAGAGGGCCCGCTCAAGAGACCCAGTACTTC.

This clonotype was counted once. The V gene is TRBV29-1, the J gene TRBJ1-3; the D is unclear. The CDR3 runs 13 residues. CDR1 and CDR2 from the germline V gene are SQVTM and ANQGSEA. V lost 7 bases and J lost 0, with 10 bases in between. CDR3 DNA: TGCAGCGGCCGCCGGAACTCTGGAAACACCATATATTTT. This sequence encodes CSGRRNSGNTIYF.

This clonotype showed up just once. The chain has TRBV25-1 and TRBJ2-7; tentatively, D is TRBD2 (6 bases). The CDR3 loop spans 13 amino acids. Germline assignment: CDR1 MGHDK and CDR2 SYGVNS. V lost 8 bases, J lost 4 bases, and 15 bases lay in between. CDR3 in amino acids: CASSGTGEYEQYF. The CDR3 DNA is TGTGCCAGCTCCGGGACTGGGGAGTACGAGCAGTACTTC.

The chain has TRBV30 and TRBJ1-2; TRBD1 is a possible D gene (6 bases). Per the germline V gene, CDR1 is GTSNPN and CDR2 is SVGIG (reference sequence). There are 14 residues in the CDR3. The V end was cut by 3 bases, the J end by 2 bases, with 13 bases between. The CDR3 nucleotides are TGTGCCTGGAGGCAGGGGCGGGGAAACTATGGCTACACCTTC. It translates to CAWRQGRGNYGYTF.

The chain carries TRBV27 and TRBJ2-7; D remains unclear. CDR3 length equals 13 residues. Germline values: CDR1 MNHEY, CDR2 SMNVEV (reference sequence). The ends were cut back, 6 bases at V and 1 base at J, with 10 bases in the middle. CDR3 region: CASSPRRSYEQYF. Here the CDR3 DNA reads TGTGCCAGCAGCCCCCGGCGGTCCTACGAGCAGTACTTC.

This chain connects TRBV18 to TRBJ1-2; no reliable D call. This CDR3 is built from 12 residues. V gave up 4 bases and J gave up 8 bases, with 11 bases separating them. CDR1 is KGHSH and CDR2 is LQKENI in the germline V gene. The CDR3 DNA reads TGTGCCAGCTCACTACAGACCGGAGGCTACACCTTC. It specifies CASSLQTGGYTF.

This sequence joins TRBV7-8 and TRBJ1-1, with D tentatively TRBD1 (5 bases). Trimming removed 5 bases from V and 3 bases from J, with 10 bases in between. Germline values: CDR1 SGHVS, CDR2 FQNEAQ. This CDR3 contains 13 residues. This CDR3 is CASSPGGDTEAFF. As DNA, the CDR3 is TGTGCCAGCAGCCCAGGAGGGGACACTGAAGCTTTCTTT. The complete variable domain, with remaining parts taken from reference TRBV7-8 and TRBJ1-1, reads GAGVSQSPRYKVAKRGQDVALRCDPISGHVSLFWYQQALGQGPEFLTYFQNEAQLDKSGLPSDRFFAERPEGSVSTLKIQRTQQEDSAVYLCASSPGGDTEAFFGQGTRLTVV.

The chain carries TRBV18 and TRBJ1-1, with D possibly being TRBD1 (5 bases). Germline V gives CDR1 KGHSH, CDR2 LQKENI. The CDR3 totals 14 residues. Trimming shortened V by 5 bases and J by 0 bases, and 10 bases separated the two germline ends. CDR3 loop: CASSDRGLNTEAFF. The CDR3 nucleotides read TGTGCCAGCTCAGATAGGGGACTGAACACTGAAGCTTTCTTT.

This clonotype was observed a single time. The chain employs TRBV5-1 and TRBJ2-7, with 11 bases aligning to TRBD2. The CDR3 spans 14 residues. The junction had 2 bases not matched to a gene; V was cut back by 1 base and J by 5 bases. Germline CDR1 is SGHRS and CDR2 is YFSETQ. The chain's CDR3 is CASSLPTSGNEQYF. The DNA for the CDR3 is TGCGCCAGCAGCTTGCCGACTAGCGGGAACGAGCAGTACTTC.